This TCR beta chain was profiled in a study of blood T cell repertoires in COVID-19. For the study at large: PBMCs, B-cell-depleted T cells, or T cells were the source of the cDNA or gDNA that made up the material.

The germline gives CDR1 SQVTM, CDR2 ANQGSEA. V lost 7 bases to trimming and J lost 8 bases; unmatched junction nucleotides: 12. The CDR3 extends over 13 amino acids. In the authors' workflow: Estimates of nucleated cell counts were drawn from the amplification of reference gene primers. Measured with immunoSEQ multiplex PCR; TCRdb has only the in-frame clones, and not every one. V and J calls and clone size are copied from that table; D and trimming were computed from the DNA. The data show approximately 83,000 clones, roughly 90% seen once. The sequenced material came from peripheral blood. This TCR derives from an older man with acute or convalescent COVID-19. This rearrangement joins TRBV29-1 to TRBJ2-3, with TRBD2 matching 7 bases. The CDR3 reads CSAGGSAWVTQYF. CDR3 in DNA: TGCAGCGCCGGGGGGTCGGCTTGGGTTACGCAGTATTTT.